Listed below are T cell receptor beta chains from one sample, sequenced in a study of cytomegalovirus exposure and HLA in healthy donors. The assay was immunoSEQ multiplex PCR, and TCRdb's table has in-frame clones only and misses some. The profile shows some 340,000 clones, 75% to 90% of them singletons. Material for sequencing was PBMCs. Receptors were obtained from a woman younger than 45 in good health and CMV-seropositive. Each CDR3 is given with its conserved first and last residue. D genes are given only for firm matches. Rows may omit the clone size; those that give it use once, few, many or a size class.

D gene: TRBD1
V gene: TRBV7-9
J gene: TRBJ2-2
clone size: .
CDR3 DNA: TGTGCCAGCAGCTTAGACGGACAGGCCCTCGGCCCCGGGGAGCTGTTTTTT
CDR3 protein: CASSLDGQALGPGELFF

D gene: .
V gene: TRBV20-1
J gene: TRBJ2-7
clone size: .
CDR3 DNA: TGCAGTGCTAGAGATGTATCCGAGCAGTACTTC
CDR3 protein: CSARDVSEQYF

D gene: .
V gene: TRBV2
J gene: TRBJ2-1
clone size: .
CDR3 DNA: TGTGCCAGCTCAGGAGCCCATGAGCAGTTCTTC
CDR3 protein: CASSGAHEQFF

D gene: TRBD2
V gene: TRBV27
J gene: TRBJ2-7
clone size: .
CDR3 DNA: TGTGCCAGTTCCATACGGGGGGGGGCGGTTAACTACGAGCAGTACTTC
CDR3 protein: CASSIRGGAVNYEQYF

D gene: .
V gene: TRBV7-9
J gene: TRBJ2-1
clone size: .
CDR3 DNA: TGTGCCAGCAGCCCCAATGAGCAGTTCTTC
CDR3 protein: CASSPNEQFF

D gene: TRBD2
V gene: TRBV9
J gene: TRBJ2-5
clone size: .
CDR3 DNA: TGTGCCAGCAGCGTTGGGTTACCGGGACTACAAGAGACCCAGTACTTC
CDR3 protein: CASSVGLPGLQETQYF

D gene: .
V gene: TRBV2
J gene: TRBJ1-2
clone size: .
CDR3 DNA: TGTGCCAGCAGTGGCGGCAAAAACTATGGCTACACCTTC
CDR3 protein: CASSGGKNYGYTF

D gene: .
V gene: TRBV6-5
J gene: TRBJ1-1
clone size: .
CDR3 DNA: TGTGCCGCCCGGGCGGGGAACACTGAAGCTTTCTTT
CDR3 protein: CAARAGNTEAFF

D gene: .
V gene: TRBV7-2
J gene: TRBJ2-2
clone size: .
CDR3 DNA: TGTGCCAGCAGCTTAGCCAAGAACACCGGGGAGCTGTTTTTT
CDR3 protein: CASSLAKNTGELFF

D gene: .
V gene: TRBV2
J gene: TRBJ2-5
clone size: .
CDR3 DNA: TGTGCCAGCAGGGACCCACTACCCCACTTC
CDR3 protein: CASRDPLPHF

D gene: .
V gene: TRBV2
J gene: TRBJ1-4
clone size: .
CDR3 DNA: TGTGCCAGCAGTCCGGGGGGGGCCCCTAATGAAAAACTGTTTTTT
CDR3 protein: CASSPGGAPNEKLFF

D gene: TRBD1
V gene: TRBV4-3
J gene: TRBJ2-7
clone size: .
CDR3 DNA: TGCGCCAGCAGCCAAGGGAGGGTGGACAGGGGGCCTTACGAGCAGTACTTC
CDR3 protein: CASSQGRVDRGPYEQYF

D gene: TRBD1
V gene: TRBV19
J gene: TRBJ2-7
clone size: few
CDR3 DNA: TGTGCCAGTAGTATAGGCACAGGGGGCACCGAGCAGTACTTC
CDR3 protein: CASSIGTGGTEQYF

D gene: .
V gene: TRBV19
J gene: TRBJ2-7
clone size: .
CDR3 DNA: TGTGCCACCACTGGCAGATCCTACGAGCAGTACTTC
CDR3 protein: CATTGRSYEQYF

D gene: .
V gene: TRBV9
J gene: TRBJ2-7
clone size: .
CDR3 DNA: TGTGCCAGCAGCGTAGGACCCCACACCGACGAGCAGTACTTC
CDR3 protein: CASSVGPHTDEQYF

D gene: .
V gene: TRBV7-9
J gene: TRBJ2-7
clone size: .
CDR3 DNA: TGTGCCAGCAGCGGATACCCACAGCCCTACGAGCAGTACTTC
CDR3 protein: CASSGYPQPYEQYF

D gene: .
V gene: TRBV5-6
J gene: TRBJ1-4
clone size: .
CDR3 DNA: TGTGCCAGCAGCCCCTCGGAGAATAATGAAAAACTGTTTTTT
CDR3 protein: CASSPSENNEKLFF

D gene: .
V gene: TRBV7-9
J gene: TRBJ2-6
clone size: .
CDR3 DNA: TGTGCCAGCAGCTTACGCATGGGTCCTGGGGCCAACGTCCTGACTTTC
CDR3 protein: CASSLRMGPGANVLTF

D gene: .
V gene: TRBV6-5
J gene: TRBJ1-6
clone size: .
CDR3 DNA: TGTGCCACCAAGTCCGGGACGGAAAATTCACCCCTCCACTTT
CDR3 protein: CATKSGTENSPLHF

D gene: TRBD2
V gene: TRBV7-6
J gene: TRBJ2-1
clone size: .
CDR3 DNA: TGTGCCAGCAGCTTAGTTGCGGGAGGGTACGATGAGCAGTTCTTC
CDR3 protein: CASSLVAGGYDEQFF

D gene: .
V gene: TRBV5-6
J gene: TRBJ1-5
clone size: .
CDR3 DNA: TGTGCCAGCAGTCCCGGGACCGGTAATCAGCCCCAGCATTTT
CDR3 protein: CASSPGTGNQPQHF

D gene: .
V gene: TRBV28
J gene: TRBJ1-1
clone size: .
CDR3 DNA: TGTGCCAGCAGTCCTCTGGGGGACGATGAAGCTTTCTTT
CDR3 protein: CASSPLGDDEAFF

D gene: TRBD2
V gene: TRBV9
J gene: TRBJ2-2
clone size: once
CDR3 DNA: TGTGCCAGCAGCGTCGGGGGGGCAAACACCGGGGAGCTGTTTTTT
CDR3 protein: CASSVGGANTGELFF

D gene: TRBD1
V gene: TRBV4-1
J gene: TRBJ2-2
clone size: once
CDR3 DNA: TGCGCCAGCAGCCAAGATCCGGACAGGTCGAACACCGGGGAGCTGTTTTTT
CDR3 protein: CASSQDPDRSNTGELFF

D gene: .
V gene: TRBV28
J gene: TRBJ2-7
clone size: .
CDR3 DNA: TGTGCCAGCAGTTTAAGTGGGCGGAAATCCTACGAGCAGTACTTC
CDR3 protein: CASSLSGRKSYEQYF

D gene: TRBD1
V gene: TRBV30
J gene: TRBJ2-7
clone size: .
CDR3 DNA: TGTGCCTGGGGAGGACAGGGTAGCTACGAGCAGTACTTC
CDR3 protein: CAWGGQGSYEQYF

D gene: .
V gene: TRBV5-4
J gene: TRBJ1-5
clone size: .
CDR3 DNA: TGTGCCAGCAGCCTCGACGGGAGGGACCAGCCCCAGCATTTT
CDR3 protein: CASSLDGRDQPQHF

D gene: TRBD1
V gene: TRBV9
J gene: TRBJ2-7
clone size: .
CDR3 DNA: TGTGCCAGCAGCGCCTCTGGACAGGTTAACTACGAGCAGTACTTC
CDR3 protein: CASSASGQVNYEQYF

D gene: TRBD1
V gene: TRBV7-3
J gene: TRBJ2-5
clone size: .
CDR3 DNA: TGTGCCAGCAGCTTAACACAGACAGGGGTAGAGACCCAGTACTTC
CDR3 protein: CASSLTQTGVETQYF

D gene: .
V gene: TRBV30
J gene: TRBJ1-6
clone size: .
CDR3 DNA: TGTGCCTGGAGCGAGGCTGGAGCTTCGGCAGGCTCCTATAATTCACCCCTCCACTTT
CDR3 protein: CAWSEAGASAGSYNSPLHF

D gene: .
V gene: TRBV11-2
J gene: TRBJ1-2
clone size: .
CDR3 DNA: TGTGCCAGCAGCTTAGTACCCACAGACTACTATGGCTACACCTTC
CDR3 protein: CASSLVPTDYYGYTF

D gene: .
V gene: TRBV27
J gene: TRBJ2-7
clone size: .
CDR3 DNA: TGTGCCAGCAGTTTACGGCATTCCTACGAGCAGTACTTC
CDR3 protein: CASSLRHSYEQYF

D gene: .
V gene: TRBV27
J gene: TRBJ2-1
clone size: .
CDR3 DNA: TGTGCCAGCAGCCTATACAATGAGCAGTTCTTC
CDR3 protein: CASSLYNEQFF

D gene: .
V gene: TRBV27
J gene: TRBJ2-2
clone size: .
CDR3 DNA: TGTGCCAGCAGTTGGGCGCGAGGCACCGGGGAGCTGTTTTTT
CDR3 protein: CASSWARGTGELFF

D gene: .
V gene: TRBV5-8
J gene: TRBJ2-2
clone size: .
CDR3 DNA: TGTGCCAGCAGCTTGGTGACTCCGTACGTGGGCGGGGAGCTGTTTTTT
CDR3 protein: CASSLVTPYVGGELFF

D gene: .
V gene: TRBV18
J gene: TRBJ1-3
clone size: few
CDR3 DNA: TGTGCCAGTTTGGGCGGTCCCCGCTCTGGAAACACCATATATTTT
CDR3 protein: CASLGGPRSGNTIYF

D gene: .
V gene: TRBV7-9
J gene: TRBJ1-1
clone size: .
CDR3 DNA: TGTGCCAGCAGCTTATTGGGGGACACTGAAGCTTTCTTT
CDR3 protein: CASSLLGDTEAFF

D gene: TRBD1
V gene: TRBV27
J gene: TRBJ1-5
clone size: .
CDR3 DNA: TGTGCCAGCAGTTCCCAGGGGGCGGGAGTGCCCCAGCATTTT
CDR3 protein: CASSSQGAGVPQHF

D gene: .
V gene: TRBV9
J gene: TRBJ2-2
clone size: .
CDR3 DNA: TGTGCCAGCAGCGTAGAGGGGCCCACCGGGGAGCTGTTTTTT
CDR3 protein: CASSVEGPTGELFF

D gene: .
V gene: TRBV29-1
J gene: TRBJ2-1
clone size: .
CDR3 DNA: TGCAGCGCCGGAGATTCCTACAATGAGCAGTTCTTC
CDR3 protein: CSAGDSYNEQFF

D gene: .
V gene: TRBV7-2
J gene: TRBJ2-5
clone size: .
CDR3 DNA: TGTGCCAGCAACCCGGGACTCTCTATTCGAGAGACCCAGTACTTC
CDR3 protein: CASNPGLSIRETQYF

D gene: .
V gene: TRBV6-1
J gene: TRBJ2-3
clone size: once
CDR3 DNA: TGTGCCAGCACCCTTTCCATCAGGGGAACGCAGTATTTT
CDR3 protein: CASTLSIRGTQYF

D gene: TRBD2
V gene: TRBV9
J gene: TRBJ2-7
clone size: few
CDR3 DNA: TGTGCCAGCAGCGTAGGTGGGGGGGCCTACGAGCAGTACTTC
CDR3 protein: CASSVGGGAYEQYF

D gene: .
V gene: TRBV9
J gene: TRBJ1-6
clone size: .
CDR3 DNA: TGTGCCAGCAGCGTATTGGGGCAGCCTAATTCACCCCTCCACTTT
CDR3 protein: CASSVLGQPNSPLHF

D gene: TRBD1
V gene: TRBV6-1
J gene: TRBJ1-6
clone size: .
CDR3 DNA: TGTGCCAGCAGTGAATTCAGCTTCCCGGGACAGGGAACGGCCCTCCACTTT
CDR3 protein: CASSEFSFPGQGTALHF

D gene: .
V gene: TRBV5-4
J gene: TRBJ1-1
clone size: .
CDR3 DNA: TGTGCCAGCAGCTTGGAGCGCAGTCGTAACACTGAAGCTTTCTTT
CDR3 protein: CASSLERSRNTEAFF

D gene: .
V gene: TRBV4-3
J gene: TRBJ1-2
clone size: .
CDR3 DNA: TGCGCCAGCAGCCAAGATCACAGGCAGTGGTATGGCTACACCTTC
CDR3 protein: CASSQDHRQWYGYTF

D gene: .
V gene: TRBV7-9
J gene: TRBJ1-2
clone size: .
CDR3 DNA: TGTGCCAGCAGCCACAGGGCTTCTTATGGCTACACCTTC
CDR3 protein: CASSHRASYGYTF

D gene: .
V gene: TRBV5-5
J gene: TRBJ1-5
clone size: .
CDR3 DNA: TGTGCCAGCAGCCCTAGGGGTGGCAGTAGCAATCAGCCCCAGCATTTT
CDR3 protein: CASSPRGGSSNQPQHF

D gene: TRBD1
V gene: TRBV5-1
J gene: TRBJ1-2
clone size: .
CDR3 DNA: TGCGCCAGCAGCTTGTCAGGGGGCCTAAATAATGGCTACACCTTC
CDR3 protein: CASSLSGGLNNGYTF

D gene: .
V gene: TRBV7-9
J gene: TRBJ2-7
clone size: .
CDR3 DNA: TGTGCCAGCAGCATCTTACCCCTTGGGTTTGTCGGGGGAAGGGGCGAGCAGTACTTC
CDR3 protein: CASSILPLGFVGGRGEQYF

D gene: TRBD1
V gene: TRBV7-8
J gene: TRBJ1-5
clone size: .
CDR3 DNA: TGTGCCAGCAGCGCCTGGACAGGGAGGAAAGTTCAGCCCCAGCATTTT
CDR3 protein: CASSAWTGRKVQPQHF

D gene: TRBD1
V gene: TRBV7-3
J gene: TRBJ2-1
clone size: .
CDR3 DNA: TGTGCCAGCAGCCTAGGACAGGGGATTGGGAGGTACAATGAGCAGTTCTTC
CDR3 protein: CASSLGQGIGRYNEQFF